The 20 T cell receptor beta chains below all came from one sample that was sequenced in a study of blood T cell repertoires in COVID-19. Libraries were prepared by immunoSEQ multiplex PCR; TCRdb keeps only in-frame clonotypes and omits some of them. The table shows about 360,000 clones, with about 80% occurring only once. Material for sequencing was peripheral blood. The receptors here all came from a human donor with acute or convalescent COVID-19. The donor label of this sample is uncertain.

This rearrangement joins TRBV28 to TRBJ1-2; D possibly corresponds to TRBD1 (6 bases). This CDR3 is built from 11 residues. CDR1 is MDHEN, CDR2 SYDVKM, per germline. The V end lost 10 bases, the J end lost 8 bases, and 14 bases lay between the germline ends. This chain's CDR3 is CAIGQFHGYTF. The CDR3 DNA sequence: TGTGCCATCGGACAGTTCCACGGCTACACCTTC.

J is TRBJ2-4 and V is TRBV6-5, with 11 nucleotides matching TRBD2. Germline CDR1 is MNHEY and CDR2 is SVGAGI. The CDR3 totals 15 residues. V trimming: 6 bases; J trimming: 2 bases; junction bases outside the gene matches: 3. The CDR3 here is CASSLAGGTKNIQYF. In DNA form, the CDR3 reads TGTGCCAGCAGCCTAGCGGGAGGAACCAAAAACATTCAGTACTTC.

The chain is built from TRBV5-4 and TRBJ1-2; D is possibly TRBD1 (6 bases). Germline V gives CDR1 SGHNT, CDR2 YYREEE (reference sequence). This CDR3 region has 15 residues. The germline V and J ends were trimmed by 0 bases and 4 bases, with 13 bases remaining between them. Here the CDR3 reads CASSLDARGGYGYTF. CDR3 coding DNA: TGTGCCAGCAGCTTGGATGCCAGGGGTGGCTATGGCTACACCTTC.

The chain joins TRBV19 to TRBJ1-5; D gene uncertain. This CDR3 spans 13 amino acids. V gave up 3 bases and J gave up 6 bases, with 9 bases separating them. Germline values: CDR1 LNHDA, CDR2 SQIVND (reference sequence). The CDR3 protein is CASSMGGLQPQHF. The CDR3 DNA reads TGTGCCAGTAGTATGGGAGGGCTTCAGCCCCAGCATTTT.

There are a few counts of this clone. The V and J genes are TRBV29-1 and TRBJ1-1, with D perhaps TRBD1 (6 bases). V was cut by 4 bases and J by 4 bases, with 13 bases left in between. This CDR3 spans 13 amino acids. The germline gives CDR1 SQVTM, CDR2 ANQGSEA. CDR3 nucleotide sequence: TGCAGCGTTGCCCAGGGGTCGGGCACTGAAGCTTTCTTT. It specifies CSVAQGSGTEAFF.

The rearrangement links TRBV18 to TRBJ2-7; 10 bases are shared with TRBD1. V trimming: 6 bases; J trimming: 5 bases; junction bases outside the gene matches: 16. Germline V gives CDR1 KGHSH, CDR2 LQKENI. The CDR3 loop spans 17 amino acids. DNA for the CDR3: TGTGCCAGCTCCCTTACCCGGACCGGGACAGGGGCCCACGAGCAGTACTTC. Translation: CASSLTRTGTGAHEQYF.

The rearrangement uses TRBV28 and TRBJ2-3; 8 nucleotides match TRBD1. The germline gives CDR1 MDHEN, CDR2 SYDVKM. V shed 6 bases and J 4 bases; nucleotides not matched to a gene: 3. This CDR3 spans 13 amino acids. The DNA for the CDR3 is TGTGCCAGCAGGACAGGGGTTCCAGATACGCAGTATTTT. Protein product: CASRTGVPDTQYF.

This clone was counted a single time. This chain uses TRBV2 with TRBJ2-1; TRBD2 matches 10 bases. The V segment lost 4 bases and the J segment 7 bases; nucleotides outside the gene matches: 7. The CDR3 is 15 amino acids. Germline-derived CDR1 and CDR2 are SNHLY and FYNNEI. The CDR3 loop reads CASSAKREGGNEQFF. CDR3 coding DNA: TGTGCCAGCAGTGCGAAGCGGGAGGGGGGAAATGAGCAGTTCTTC.

The V and J genes are TRBV30 and TRBJ1-1, with D perhaps matching TRBD1 (5 bases). Germline V gene data show CDR1 as GTSNPN and CDR2 as SVGIG (reference sequence). This CDR3 comprises 14 residues. The germline V and J ends were trimmed by 3 bases and 5 bases, with 16 bases remaining between them. CDR3 region: CAWSIYGGGTEAFF. The CDR3 nucleotides read TGTGCCTGGAGCATATACGGGGGGGGAACTGAAGCTTTCTTT.

In its sample, this clone was seen once. V gene TRBV5-4 combines with J gene TRBJ2-5; 8 bases map to TRBD1. Germline V gives CDR1 SGHNT, CDR2 YYREEE (reference sequence). J gave up 4 bases and V 5 bases, and 4 bases lay outside the gene matches. The CDR3 length is 13 residues. CDR3 sequence: CASSLDRGETQYF. CDR3 bases: TGTGCCAGCAGTCTCGACAGGGGAGAGACCCAGTACTTC.

This clone was seen once. The V and J genes are TRBV5-1 and TRBJ1-3; weak D call: TRBD1 (6 bases). Germline V gives CDR1 SGHRS, CDR2 YFSETQ. The CDR3 loop spans 15 amino acids. V was pared by 1 base and J by 1 base, with 9 bases between. The CDR3 sequence is CASSLQGSSGNTIYF. In DNA form, the CDR3 reads TGCGCCAGCAGCTTGCAGGGGAGTTCTGGAAACACCATATATTTT.

The chain employs TRBV28 and TRBJ2-5; 7 nucleotides agree with TRBD2. Germline V CDR1 and CDR2: MDHEN, SYDVKM. The CDR3 consists of 11 residues. V was clipped by 7 bases and J by 7 bases; unmatched bases: 3. The DNA for the CDR3 is TGTGCCAGCAATGGCGGGGGGACCCAGTACTTC. As protein: CASNGGGTQYF.

To note about this clone: The sample has other DNA sequences that encode this CDR3 too. V usage is TRBV4-1 and J usage is TRBJ1-1; D is possibly TRBD1 (5 bases). CDR1 MGHRA and CDR2 YSYEKL come from the germline V gene. The V end lost 4 bases, the J end lost 0 bases, and 9 bases lay between the germline ends. CDR3 size: 14 residues. CDR3 coding DNA: TGCGCCAGCAGCCGCCAAGGGGTGAACACTGAAGCTTTCTTT. This translates into CASSRQGVNTEAFF.

The rearrangement joins TRBV7-2 to TRBJ2-7; D is perhaps TRBD1 (5 bases). Trimming removed 4 bases from V and 2 bases from J, with 15 bases in between. The CDR3 totals 15 residues. Per germline, CDR1 SGHTA and CDR2 FQGNSA. The CDR3 is CASSSRLGHTYEQYF. Written as DNA, the CDR3 is TGTGCCAGCAGCTCGCGTTTAGGACACACCTACGAGCAGTACTTC.

The chain couples TRBV9 to TRBJ2-1; 9 bases fit TRBD2. The CDR3 is 17 residues long. The V segment lost 4 bases and the J segment 9 bases; nucleotides outside the gene matches: 17. CDR1 SGDLS and CDR2 YYNGEE come from the germline V gene. CDR3 nucleotides: TGTGCCAGCAGCCCACGCGAGGGACTAGCCAGGGGAGGTGAGCAGTTCTTC. Its protein product is CASSPREGLARGGEQFF.

The chain combines TRBV2 with TRBJ2-3; 9 bases fit TRBD2. Germline CDR1 SNHLY, CDR2 FYNNEI. CDR3 length: 16 residues. The ends lost 3 bases at V and 5 bases at J; junction bases unmatched: 9. The DNA of the CDR3 is TGTGCCAGCAGTGACGTCGGTACTAGCGGGCGAGATACGCAGTATTTT. Its translation: CASSDVGTSGRDTQYF.

The CDR3 region is CASSSDGHTSSYNEQFF. In nucleotides, the CDR3 is TGCGCCAGCAGCTCGGACGGGCATACTAGCTCCTACAATGAGCAGTTCTTC. The J gene is TRBJ2-1, the V gene TRBV5-1; D might be TRBD2 (5 bases). This CDR3 is 17 amino acids long. V was clipped by 3 bases and J by 0 bases, with 16 bases between them. Germline V gene sequence: CDR1 SGHRS, CDR2 YFSETQ.

This chain joins TRBV18 and TRBJ2-5; D ambiguous. V gave up 3 bases and J gave up 5 bases, with 16 bases separating them. The CDR3 totals 15 residues. The germline V gene has CDR1 KGHSH and CDR2 LQKENI. The CDR3 here is CASSPGQGERETQYF. In DNA form, the CDR3 reads TGTGCCAGCTCACCGGGCCAAGGCGAACGGGAGACCCAGTACTTC.

The chain links TRBV29-1 to TRBJ1-2, with 9 bases that match TRBD1. Trimming removed 7 bases from V and 2 bases from J; junction bases left unmatched: 5. Germline values: CDR1 SQVTM, CDR2 ANQGSEA. This CDR3 contains 13 residues. CDR3 sequence: CSAADRGNYGYTF. In DNA, the CDR3 is TGCAGCGCAGCAGACAGGGGGAACTATGGCTACACCTTC.

This clone was counted only a few times. The chain links TRBV19 to TRBJ2-1; a weak D match, TRBD1 (8 bases). The CDR3 runs to 14 residues. The V gene lost 5 bases and the J gene lost 5 bases, with 13 bases spanning the gap. CDR1 is LNHDA and CDR2 is SQIVND in the germline V gene (reference sequence). For the CDR3, the DNA is TGTGCCAGTAGTCGGACAGGGACTAACAATGAGCAGTTCTTC. Its translation is CASSRTGTNNEQFF.